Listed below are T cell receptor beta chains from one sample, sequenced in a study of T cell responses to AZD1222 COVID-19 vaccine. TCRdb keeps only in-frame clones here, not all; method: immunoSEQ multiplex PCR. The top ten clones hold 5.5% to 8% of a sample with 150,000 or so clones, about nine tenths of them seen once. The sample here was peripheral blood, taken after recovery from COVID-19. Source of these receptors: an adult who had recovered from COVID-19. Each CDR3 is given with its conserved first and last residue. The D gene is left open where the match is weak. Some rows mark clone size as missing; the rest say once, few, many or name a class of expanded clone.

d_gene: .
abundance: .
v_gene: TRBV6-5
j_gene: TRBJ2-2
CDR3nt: TGTGCCAGCAGTTCGACGGGGAGGAACACCGGGGAGCTGTTTTTT
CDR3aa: CASSSTGRNTGELFF

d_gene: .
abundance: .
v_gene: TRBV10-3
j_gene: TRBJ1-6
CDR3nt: TGTGCCATCAGTGTGGCAGGGCAAGATAATTCACCCCTCCACTTT
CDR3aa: CAISVAGQDNSPLHF

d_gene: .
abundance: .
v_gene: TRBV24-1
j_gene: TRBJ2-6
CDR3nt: TGTGCCACCCCTTGGTCTGGGGCCAACGTCCTGACTTTC
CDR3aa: CATPWSGANVLTF

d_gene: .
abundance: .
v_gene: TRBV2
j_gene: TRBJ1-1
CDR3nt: TGTGCCAACCATCAGGGGAACACTGAAGCTTTCTTT
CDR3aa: CANHQGNTEAFF

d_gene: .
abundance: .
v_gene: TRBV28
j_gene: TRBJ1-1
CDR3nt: TGTGCCAGCGACGCAGCCAGGGCGGCCACTGAAGCTTTCTTT
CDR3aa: CASDAARAATEAFF

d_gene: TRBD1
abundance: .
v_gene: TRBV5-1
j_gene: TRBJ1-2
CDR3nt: TGCGCCAGCAGCTCCGGACAGGATGGCTACACCTTC
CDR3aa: CASSSGQDGYTF

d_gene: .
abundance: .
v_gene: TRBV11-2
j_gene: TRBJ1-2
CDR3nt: TGTGCCAGCAGCTTAGGGATCACAGACTATGGCTACACCTTC
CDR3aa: CASSLGITDYGYTF

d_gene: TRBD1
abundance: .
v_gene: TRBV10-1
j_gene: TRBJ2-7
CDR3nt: TGCGCCAGCAGCTATGCCGGGACAGTCCCCAGCGAGCAGTACTTC
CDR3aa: CASSYAGTVPSEQYF

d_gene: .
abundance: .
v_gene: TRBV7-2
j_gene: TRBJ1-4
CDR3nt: TGTGCCAGCAGTGACGACCGACGCCCTAATGAAAAACTGTTTTTT
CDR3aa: CASSDDRRPNEKLFF

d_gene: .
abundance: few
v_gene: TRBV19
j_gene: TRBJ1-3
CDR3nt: TGTGCCAGTAGTCCCCGACAGAACAGAGGAAACACCATATATTTT
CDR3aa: CASSPRQNRGNTIYF

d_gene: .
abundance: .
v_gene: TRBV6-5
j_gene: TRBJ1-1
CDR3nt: TGTGCCAGCAGGCCCTTAGGGTACACTGAAGCTTTCTTT
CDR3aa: CASRPLGYTEAFF

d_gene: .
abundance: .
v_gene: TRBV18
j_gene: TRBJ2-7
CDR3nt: TGTGCCAGCTCATTTTCGCCGGGGTTCTACGAGCAGTACTTC
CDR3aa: CASSFSPGFYEQYF

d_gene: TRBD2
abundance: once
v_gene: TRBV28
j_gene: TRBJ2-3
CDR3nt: TGTGCCAGCAGTTTTGCTAGCGGGAGTGGTACGCAGTATTTT
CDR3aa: CASSFASGSGTQYF

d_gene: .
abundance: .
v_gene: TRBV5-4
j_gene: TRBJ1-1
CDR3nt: TGTGCCAGCAGCTTGTACGGGGTCCGTATCACTGAAGCTTTCTTT
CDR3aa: CASSLYGVRITEAFF

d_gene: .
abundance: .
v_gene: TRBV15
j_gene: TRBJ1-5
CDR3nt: TGTGCCACCAGCAGAGTCGGCAATCAGCCCCAGCATTTT
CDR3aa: CATSRVGNQPQHF

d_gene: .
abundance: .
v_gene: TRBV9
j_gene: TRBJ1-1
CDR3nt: TGTGCCAGCAGCGTAGTTAGGGGAGGGACTGAAGCTTTCTTT
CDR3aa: CASSVVRGGTEAFF

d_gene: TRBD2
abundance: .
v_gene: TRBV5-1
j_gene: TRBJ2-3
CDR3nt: TGCGCCAGCGCTCGGGAGGGTAGCACAGATACGCAGTATTTT
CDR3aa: CASAREGSTDTQYF

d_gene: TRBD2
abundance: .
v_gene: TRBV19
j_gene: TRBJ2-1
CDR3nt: TGTGCCAGTATGGGACTATACAATGAGCAGTTCTTC
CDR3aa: CASMGLYNEQFF

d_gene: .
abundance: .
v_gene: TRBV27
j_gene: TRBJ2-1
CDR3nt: TGTGCCAGCAGTCAGCGATGGAATGAGCAGTTCTTC
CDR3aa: CASSQRWNEQFF

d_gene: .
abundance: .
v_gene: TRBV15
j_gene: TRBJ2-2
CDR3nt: TGTGCCACCAGCAGAGGCGGTGGAGGGAACACCGGGGAGCTGTTTTTT
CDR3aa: CATSRGGGGNTGELFF

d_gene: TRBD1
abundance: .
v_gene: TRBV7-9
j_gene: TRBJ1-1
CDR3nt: TGTGCCAGCAGCTTAGTAGGACAGGCGAGGACTGAAGCTTTCTTT
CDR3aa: CASSLVGQARTEAFF

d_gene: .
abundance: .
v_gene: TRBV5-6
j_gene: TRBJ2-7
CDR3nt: TGTGCCAGCAGCTTGGTGGCAGGGGACGAGCAGTACTTC
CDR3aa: CASSLVAGDEQYF

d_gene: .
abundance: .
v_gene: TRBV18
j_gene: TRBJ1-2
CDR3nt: TGTGCCAGCTCACCAAGAGGGGGTGAGGGCTACACCTTC
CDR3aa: CASSPRGGEGYTF

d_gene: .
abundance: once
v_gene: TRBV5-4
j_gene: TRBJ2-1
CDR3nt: TGTGCCAGCAGACCTGGACTTCCGTCCTACAATGAGCAGTTCTTC
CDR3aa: CASRPGLPSYNEQFF

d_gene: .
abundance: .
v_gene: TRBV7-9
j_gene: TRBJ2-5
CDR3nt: TGTGCCAGCAGCCTGGGCCTCATCGAAACCGCAAAAGAGACCCAGTACTTC
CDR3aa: CASSLGLIETAKETQYF

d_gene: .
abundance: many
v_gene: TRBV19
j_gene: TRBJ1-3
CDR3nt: TGTGCCAGTGCTAGGGGGGGCTCTGGAAACACCATATATTTT
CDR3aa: CASARGGSGNTIYF

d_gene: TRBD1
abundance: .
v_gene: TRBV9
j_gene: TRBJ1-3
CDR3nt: TGTGCCAGCAGCGTCCAGGGGGATCCTGGAAACACCATATATTTT
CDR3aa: CASSVQGDPGNTIYF

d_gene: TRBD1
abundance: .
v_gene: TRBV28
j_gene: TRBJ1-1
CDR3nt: TGTGCCAGCAGTTTAACCGGGCGGGCAGGGGGCACTGAAGCTTTCTTT
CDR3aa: CASSLTGRAGGTEAFF

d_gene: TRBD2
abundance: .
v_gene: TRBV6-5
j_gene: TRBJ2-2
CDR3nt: TGTGCCAGCAGACTCGGGAGGGTGAACACCGGGGAGCTGTTTTTT
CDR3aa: CASRLGRVNTGELFF

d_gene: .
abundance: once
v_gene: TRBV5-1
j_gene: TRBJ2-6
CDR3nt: TGCGCCAGCAGCTCGGAATCTAGGGCCCGATCTGGGGCCAACGTCCTGACTTTC
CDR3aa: CASSSESRARSGANVLTF

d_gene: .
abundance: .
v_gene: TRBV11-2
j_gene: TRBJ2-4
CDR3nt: TGTGCCAGCAGCTCCGGACTGGGGCTAGCCAAAAACATTCAGTACTTC
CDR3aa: CASSSGLGLAKNIQYF

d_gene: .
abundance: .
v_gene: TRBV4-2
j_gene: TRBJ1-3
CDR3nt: TGTGCCAGCAGCCAAGTCGACGGTAGCACCAGCTCTGGAAACACCATATATTTT
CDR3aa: CASSQVDGSTSSGNTIYF

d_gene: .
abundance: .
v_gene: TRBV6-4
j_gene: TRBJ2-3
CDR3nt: TGTGCCAGCAGTAGGACTACTAATTCCACAGATACGCAGTATTTT
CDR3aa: CASSRTTNSTDTQYF

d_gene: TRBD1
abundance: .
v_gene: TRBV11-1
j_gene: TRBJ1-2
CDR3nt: TGTGCCAGCAGCCCGGGACAGGGGACCTATGGCTACACCTTC
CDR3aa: CASSPGQGTYGYTF

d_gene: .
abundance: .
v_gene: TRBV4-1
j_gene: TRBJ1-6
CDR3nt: TGCGCCAGCAGCCAAGAGCCGGGACTCTCCTATTCACCCCTCCACTTT
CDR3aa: CASSQEPGLSYSPLHF

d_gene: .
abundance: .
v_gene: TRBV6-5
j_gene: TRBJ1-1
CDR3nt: TGTGCCAGCACCAAACCGGACGGAAACACTGAAGCTTTCTTT
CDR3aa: CASTKPDGNTEAFF

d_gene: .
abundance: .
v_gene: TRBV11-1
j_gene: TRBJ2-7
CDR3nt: TGTGCCAGCAGCGCTACAGGTTACTCCTACGAGCAGTACTTC
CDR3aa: CASSATGYSYEQYF

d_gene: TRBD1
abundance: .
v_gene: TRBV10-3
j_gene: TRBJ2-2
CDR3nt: TGTGCCATCAGAGCTACACGGACAGGGGACACCGGGGAGCTGTTTTTT
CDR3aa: CAIRATRTGDTGELFF

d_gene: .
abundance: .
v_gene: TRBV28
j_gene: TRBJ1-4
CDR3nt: TGTGCCATGCAGGAGGGCAATTCGGAAAAACTGTTTTTT
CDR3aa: CAMQEGNSEKLFF

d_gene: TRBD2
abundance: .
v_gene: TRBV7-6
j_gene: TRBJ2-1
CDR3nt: TGTGCCAGCAGCTTAGATAGGGCTAGCGGTTCCTACAATGAGCAGTTCTTC
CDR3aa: CASSLDRASGSYNEQFF

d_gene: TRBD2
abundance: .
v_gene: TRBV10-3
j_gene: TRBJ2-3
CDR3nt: TGTGCCATCAGTATCTTAGCGGGGGCTAGCACAGATACGCAGTATTTT
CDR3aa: CAISILAGASTDTQYF

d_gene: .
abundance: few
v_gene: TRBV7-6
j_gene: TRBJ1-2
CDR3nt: TGTGCCAGCAGCTTAGATTCGGGGGGCGGCTATGGCTACACCTTC
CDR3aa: CASSLDSGGGYGYTF

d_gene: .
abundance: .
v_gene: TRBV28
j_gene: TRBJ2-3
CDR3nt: TGTGCCAGCAGTCGGGACCTCACAGATACGCAGTATTTT
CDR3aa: CASSRDLTDTQYF

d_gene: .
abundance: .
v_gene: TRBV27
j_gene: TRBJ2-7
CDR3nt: TGTGCCAGCGGGAGAGATCTACCCTACGAGCAGTACTTC
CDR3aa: CASGRDLPYEQYF

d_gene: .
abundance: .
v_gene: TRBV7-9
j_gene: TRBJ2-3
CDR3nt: TGTGCCAGCAGCCCACAGGGAAGCACAGATACGCAGTATTTT
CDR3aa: CASSPQGSTDTQYF

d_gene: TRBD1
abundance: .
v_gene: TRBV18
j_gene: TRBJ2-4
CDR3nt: TGTGCCAGCTCACTAGGGACAGGAGGAAAAAACATTCAGTACTTC
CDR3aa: CASSLGTGGKNIQYF

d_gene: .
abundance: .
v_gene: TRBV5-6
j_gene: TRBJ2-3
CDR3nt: TGTGCCAGCAGCTTGCGGCAGAGCACAGATACGCAGTATTTT
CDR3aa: CASSLRQSTDTQYF

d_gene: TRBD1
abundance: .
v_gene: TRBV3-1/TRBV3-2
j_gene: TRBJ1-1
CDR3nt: TGTGCCAGCAGCCAAATTGCCCGGACAGGCCGGAACACTGAAGCTTTCTTT
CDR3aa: CASSQIARTGRNTEAFF

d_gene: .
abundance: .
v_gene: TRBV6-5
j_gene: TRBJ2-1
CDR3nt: TGTGCCAGCAGTCAGACGGAAAGCTCCTACAATGAGCAGTTCTTC
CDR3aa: CASSQTESSYNEQFF

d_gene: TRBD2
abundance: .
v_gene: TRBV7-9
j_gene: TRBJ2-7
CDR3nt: TGTGCCAGCAGCTTATTAGCGGGAGGTAACAGCGAGCAGTACTTC
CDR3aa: CASSLLAGGNSEQYF

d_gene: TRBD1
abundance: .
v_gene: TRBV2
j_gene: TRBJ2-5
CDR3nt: TGTGCCAGCAGTGAAGACAGGGGGCGACAAGAGACCCAGTACTTC
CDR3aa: CASSEDRGRQETQYF

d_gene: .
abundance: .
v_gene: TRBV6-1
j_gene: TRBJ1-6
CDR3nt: TGTGCCAGCAGTGAAAGAGTAGTGGCCGGTAATTCACCCCTCCACTTT
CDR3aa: CASSERVVAGNSPLHF

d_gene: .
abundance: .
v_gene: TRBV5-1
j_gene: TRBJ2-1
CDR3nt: TGCGCCCGCAGGGGGAGGGGCCGCGGGGGGCCCGTGAGCTCCTACAATGAGCAGTTCTTC
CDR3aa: CARRGRGRGGPVSSYNEQFF

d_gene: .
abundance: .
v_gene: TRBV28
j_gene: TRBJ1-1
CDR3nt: TGTGCCAGCAGCCCGCCTCGTGGATACACTGAAGCTTTCTTT
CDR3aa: CASSPPRGYTEAFF

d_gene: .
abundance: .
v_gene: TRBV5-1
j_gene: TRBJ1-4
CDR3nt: TGCGCCAGCAGTTTTGAGGCTAATGAAAAACTGTTTTTT
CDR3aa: CASSFEANEKLFF

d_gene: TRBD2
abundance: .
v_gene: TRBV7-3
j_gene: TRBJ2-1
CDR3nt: TGTGCCAGCAGCTTTAGCGGGAGTAACTACAATGAGCAGTTCTTC
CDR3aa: CASSFSGSNYNEQFF

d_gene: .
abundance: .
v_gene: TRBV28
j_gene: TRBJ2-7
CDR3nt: TGTGCCAGCAGTTCAGGGGCAACATACTACGAGCAGTACTTC
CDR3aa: CASSSGATYYEQYF